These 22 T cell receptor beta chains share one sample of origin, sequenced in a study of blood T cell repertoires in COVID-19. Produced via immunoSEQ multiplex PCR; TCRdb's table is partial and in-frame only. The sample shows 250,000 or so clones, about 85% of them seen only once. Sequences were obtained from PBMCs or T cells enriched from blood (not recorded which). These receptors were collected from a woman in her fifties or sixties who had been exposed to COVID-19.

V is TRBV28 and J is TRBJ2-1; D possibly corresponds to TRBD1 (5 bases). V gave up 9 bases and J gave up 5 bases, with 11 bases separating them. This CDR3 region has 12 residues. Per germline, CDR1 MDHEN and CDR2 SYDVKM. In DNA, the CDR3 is TGTGCCAGTTTGACAGCTAACAATGAGCAGTTCTTC. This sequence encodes CASLTANNEQFF. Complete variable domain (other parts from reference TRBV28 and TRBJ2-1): DVKVTQSSRYLVKRTGEKVFLECVQDMDHENMFWYRQDPGLGLRLIYFSYDVKMKEKGDIPEGYSVSREKKERFSLILESASTNQTSMYLCASLTANNEQFFGPGTRLTVL.

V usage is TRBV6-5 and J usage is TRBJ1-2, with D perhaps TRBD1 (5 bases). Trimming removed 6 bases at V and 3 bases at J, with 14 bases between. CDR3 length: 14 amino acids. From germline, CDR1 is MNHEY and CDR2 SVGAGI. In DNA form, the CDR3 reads TGTGCCAGCAGCAAGGGAGGGGAGTACTATGGCTACACCTTC. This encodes CASSKGGEYYGYTF.

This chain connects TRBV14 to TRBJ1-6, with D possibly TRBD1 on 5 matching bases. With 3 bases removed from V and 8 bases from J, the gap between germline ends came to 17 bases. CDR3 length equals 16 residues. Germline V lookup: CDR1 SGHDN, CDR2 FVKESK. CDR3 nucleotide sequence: TGTGCCAGCAGCCAGAGGGCGGGGGGTTCAGATTCACCCCTCCACTTT. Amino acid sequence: CASSQRAGGSDSPLHF. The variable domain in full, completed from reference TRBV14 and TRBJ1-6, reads EAGVTQFPSHSVIEKGQTVTLRCDPISGHDNLYWYRRVMGKEIKFLLHFVKESKQDESGMPNNRFLAERTGGTYSTLKVQPAELEDSGVYFCASSQRAGGSDSPLHFGNGTRLTVT.

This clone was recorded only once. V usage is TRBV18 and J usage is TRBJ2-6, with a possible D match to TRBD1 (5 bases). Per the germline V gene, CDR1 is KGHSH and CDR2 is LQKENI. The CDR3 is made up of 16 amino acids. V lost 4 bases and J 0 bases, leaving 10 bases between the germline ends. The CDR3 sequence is CASSLTGFSGANVLTF. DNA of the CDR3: TGTGCCAGCTCACTCACAGGTTTCTCTGGGGCCAACGTCCTGACTTTC.

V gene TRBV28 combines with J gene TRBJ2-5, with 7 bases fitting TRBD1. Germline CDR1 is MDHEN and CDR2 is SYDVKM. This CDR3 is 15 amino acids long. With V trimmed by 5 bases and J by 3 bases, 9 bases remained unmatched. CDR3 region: CASSEAGTAKETQYF. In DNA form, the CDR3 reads TGTGCCAGCAGTGAGGCCGGGACAGCCAAAGAGACCCAGTACTTC.

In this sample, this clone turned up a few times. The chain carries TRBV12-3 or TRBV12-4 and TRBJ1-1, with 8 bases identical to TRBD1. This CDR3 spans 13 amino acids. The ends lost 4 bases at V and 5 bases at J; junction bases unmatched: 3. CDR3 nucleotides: TGTGCCAGCAGTTACAGGGGGAGTACTGAAGCTTTCTTT. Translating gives CASSYRGSTEAFF.

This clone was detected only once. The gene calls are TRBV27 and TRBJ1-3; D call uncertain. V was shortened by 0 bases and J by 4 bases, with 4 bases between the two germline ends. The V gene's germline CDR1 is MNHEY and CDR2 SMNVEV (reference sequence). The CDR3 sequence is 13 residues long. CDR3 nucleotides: TGTGCCAGCAGTTTATCGTTAGGAAACACCATATATTTT. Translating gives CASSLSLGNTIYF.

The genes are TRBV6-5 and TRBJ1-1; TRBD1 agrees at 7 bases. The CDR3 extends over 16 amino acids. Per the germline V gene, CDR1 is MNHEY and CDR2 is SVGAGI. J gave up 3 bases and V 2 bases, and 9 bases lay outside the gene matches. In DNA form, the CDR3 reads TGTGCCAGCAGTTACGCCGAGACAGGGCGGGACACTGAAGCTTTCTTT. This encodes CASSYAETGRDTEAFF.

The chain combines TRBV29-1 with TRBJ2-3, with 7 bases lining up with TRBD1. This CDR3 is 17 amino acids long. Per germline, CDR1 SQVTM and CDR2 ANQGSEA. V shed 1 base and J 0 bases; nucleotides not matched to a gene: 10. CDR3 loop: CSVEVQGTLSSTDTQYF. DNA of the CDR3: TGCAGCGTTGAAGTACAGGGGACGCTCTCTAGCACAGATACGCAGTATTTT.

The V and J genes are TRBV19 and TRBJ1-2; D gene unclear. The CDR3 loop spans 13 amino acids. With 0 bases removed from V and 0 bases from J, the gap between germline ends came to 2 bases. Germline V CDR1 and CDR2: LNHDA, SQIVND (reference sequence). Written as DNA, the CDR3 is TGTGCCAGTAGTATAGACACTAACTATGGCTACACCTTC. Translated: CASSIDTNYGYTF. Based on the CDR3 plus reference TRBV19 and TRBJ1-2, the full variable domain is DGGITQSPKYLFRKEGQNVTLSCEQNLNHDAMYWYRQDPGQGLRLIYYSQIVNDFQKGDIAEGYSVSREKKESFPLTVTSAQKNPTAFYLCASSIDTNYGYTFGSGTRLTVV.

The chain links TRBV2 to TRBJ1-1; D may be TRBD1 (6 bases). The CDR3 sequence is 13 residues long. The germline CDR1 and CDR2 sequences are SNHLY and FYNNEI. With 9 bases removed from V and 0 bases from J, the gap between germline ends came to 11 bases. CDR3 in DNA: TGTGCCAGACGACAGGCGATGAACACTGAAGCTTTCTTT. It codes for CARRQAMNTEAFF.

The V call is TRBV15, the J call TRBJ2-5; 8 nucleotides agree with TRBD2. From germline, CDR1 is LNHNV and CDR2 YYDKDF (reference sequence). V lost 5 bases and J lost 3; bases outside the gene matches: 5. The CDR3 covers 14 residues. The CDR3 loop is CATSPTSVEETQYF. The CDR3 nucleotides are TGTGCCACCAGCCCGACTAGCGTAGAAGAGACCCAGTACTTC.

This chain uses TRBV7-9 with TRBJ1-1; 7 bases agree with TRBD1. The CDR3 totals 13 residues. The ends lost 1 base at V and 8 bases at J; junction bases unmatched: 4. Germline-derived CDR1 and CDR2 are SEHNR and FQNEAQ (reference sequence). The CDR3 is CASSLEGASEAFF. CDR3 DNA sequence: TGTGCCAGCAGCTTAGAGGGGGCTTCAGAAGCTTTCTTT.

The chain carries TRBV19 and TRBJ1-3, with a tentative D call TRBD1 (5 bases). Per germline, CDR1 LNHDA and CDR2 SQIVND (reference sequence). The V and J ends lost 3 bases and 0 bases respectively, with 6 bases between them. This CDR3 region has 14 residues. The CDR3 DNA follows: TGTGCCAGTAGTATGGACATCTCTGGAAACACCATATATTTT. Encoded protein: CASSMDISGNTIYF.

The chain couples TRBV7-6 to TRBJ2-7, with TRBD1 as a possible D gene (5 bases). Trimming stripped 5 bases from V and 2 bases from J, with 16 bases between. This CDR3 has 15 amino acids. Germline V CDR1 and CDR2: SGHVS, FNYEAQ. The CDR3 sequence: CASSVQTGPAYEQYF. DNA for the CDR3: TGTGCCAGCAGCGTCCAAACAGGTCCGGCCTACGAGCAGTACTTC. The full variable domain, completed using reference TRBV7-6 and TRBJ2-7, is GAGVSQSPRYKVTKRGQDVALRCDPISGHVSLYWYRQALGQGPEFLTYFNYEAQQDKSGLPNDRFSAERPEGSISTLTIQRTEQRDSAMYRCASSVQTGPAYEQYFGPGTRLTVT.

Here the CDR3 DNA reads TGTGCCAGCAGCGTAGATGGGGGGATTGAAGCTTTCTTT. Its translation: CASSVDGGIEAFF. The chain carries TRBV9 and TRBJ1-1; possibly TRBD1 for D (5 bases). From germline, CDR1 is SGDLS and CDR2 YYNGEE. Trimming removed 0 bases from V and 7 bases from J, with 10 bases in between. This CDR3 contains 13 residues.

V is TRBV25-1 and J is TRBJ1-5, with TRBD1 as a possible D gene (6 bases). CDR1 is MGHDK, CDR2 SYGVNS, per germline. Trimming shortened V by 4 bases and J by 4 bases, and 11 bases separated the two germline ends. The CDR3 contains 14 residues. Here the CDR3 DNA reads TGTGCCAGCAGTGTACAGGGTATGAATCAGCCCCAGCATTTT. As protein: CASSVQGMNQPQHF.

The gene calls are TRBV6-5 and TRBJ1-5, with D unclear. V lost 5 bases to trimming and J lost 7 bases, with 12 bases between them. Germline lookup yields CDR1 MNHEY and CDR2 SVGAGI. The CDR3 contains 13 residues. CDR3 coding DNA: TGTGCCAGCAGTCCGGACCGAGGGCAGCCCCAGCATTTT. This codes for CASSPDRGQPQHF.

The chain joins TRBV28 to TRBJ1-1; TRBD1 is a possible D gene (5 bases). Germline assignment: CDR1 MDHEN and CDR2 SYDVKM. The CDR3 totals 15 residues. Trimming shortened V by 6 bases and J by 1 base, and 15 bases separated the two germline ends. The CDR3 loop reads CASSPSGGRNTEAFF. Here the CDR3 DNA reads TGTGCCAGCAGCCCAAGCGGGGGGAGGAACACTGAAGCTTTCTTT.

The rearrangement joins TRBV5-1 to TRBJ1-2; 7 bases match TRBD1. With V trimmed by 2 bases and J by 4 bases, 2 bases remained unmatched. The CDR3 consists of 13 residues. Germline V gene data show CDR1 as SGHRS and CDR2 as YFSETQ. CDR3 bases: TGCGCCAGCAGCTTTACAGGGGTCTATGGCTACACCTTC. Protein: CASSFTGVYGYTF.

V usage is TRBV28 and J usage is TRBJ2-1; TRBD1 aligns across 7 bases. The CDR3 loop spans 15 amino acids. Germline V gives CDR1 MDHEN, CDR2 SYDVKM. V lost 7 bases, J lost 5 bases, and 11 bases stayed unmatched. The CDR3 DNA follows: TGTGCCAGCACCGTTACAGGGGTTAGGGACAATGAGCAGTTCTTC. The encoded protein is CASTVTGVRDNEQFF.

CDR3 sequence reads: CATRDSMNTEAFF. The CDR3 bases are TGTGCCACCCGGGACAGTATGAACACTGAAGCTTTCTTT. This rearrangement joins TRBV6-6 to TRBJ1-1; TRBD1 matches 7 bases. V lost 10 bases to trimming and J lost 0 bases; unmatched junction nucleotides: 5. This CDR3 spans 13 amino acids. Germline values: CDR1 MNHNY, CDR2 SVGAGI (reference sequence).